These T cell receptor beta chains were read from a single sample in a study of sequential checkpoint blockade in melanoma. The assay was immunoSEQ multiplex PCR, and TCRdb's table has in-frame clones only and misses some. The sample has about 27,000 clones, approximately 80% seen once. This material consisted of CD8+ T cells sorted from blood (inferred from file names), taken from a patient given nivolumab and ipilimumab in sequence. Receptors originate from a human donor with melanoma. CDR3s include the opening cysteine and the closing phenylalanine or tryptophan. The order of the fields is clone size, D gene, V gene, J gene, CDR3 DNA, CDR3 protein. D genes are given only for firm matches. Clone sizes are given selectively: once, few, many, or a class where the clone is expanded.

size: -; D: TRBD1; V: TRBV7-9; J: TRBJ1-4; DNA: TGTGCCAGCAGCCACAGGGGATCGAATGAAAAACTGTTTTTT; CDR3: CASSHRGSNEKLFF
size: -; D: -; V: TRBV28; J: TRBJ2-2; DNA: TGTGCCAGCAGTTACAGGGCGAACACCGGGGAGCTGTTTTTT; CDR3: CASSYRANTGELFF
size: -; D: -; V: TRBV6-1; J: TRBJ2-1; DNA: TGTGCCAGCACGCGTTACAATGAGCAGTTCTTC; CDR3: CASTRYNEQFF
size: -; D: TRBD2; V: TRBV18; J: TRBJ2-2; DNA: TGTGCCAGCTCAGAAATGGCTAGCGGGGCCTACACCGGGGAGCTGTTTTTT; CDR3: CASSEMASGAYTGELFF
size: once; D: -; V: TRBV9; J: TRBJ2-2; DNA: TGTGCCAGCAGCGCCTGGGACACCGCGAACACCGGGGAGCTGTTTTTT; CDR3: CASSAWDTANTGELFF
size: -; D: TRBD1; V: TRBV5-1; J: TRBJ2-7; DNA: TGCGCCAGCAGCTTGGGGACAGGTTTAGTCGAGCAGTACTTC; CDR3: CASSLGTGLVEQYF
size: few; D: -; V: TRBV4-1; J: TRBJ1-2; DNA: TGCGCCAGCAGCCAAGACCGCAGGGATGATGGCTACACCTTC; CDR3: CASSQDRRDDGYTF
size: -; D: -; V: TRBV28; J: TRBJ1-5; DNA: TGTGCCAGCAGTTTTCAGAGCAATCAGCCCCAGCATTTT; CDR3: CASSFQSNQPQHF
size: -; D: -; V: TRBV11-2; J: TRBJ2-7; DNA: TGTGCCAGCAGCTTAGCTCAGGACTCCTACGAGCAGTACTTC; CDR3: CASSLAQDSYEQYF
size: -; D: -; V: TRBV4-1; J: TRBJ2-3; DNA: TGCGCCAGCAGCCAAGACGGAGGGGAGACAGATACGCAGTATTTT; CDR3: CASSQDGGETDTQYF
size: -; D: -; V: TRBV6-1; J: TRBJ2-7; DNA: TGTGCCAGCAGTGAATTATCAGGGGAGGGCTCCTACGAGCAGTACTTC; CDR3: CASSELSGEGSYEQYF
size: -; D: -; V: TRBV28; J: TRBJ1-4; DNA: TGTGCCAGCAGGCGACTGGACAGCTTTGAAAAACTGTTTTTT; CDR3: CASRRLDSFEKLFF
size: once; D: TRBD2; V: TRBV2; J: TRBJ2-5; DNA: TGTGCCAGCATTCTCGGACTAGCGGTCACGGAGACCCAGTACTTC; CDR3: CASILGLAVTETQYF
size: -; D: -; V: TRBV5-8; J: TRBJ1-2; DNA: TGTGCCAGCAGCCCGCGGACAGTTAATGGCTACACCTTC; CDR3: CASSPRTVNGYTF
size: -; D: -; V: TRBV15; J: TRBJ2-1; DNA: TGTGCCACCAGCAGAGTGGAGGTTTCAGATGAGCAGTTCTTC; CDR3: CATSRVEVSDEQFF
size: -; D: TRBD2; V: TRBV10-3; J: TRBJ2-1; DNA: TGTGCCATCAGTGAGTCGCCTAGCGGGGGCCGGTTGAAGTTCTTC; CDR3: CAISESPSGGRLKFF
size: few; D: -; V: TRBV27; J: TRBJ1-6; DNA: TGTGCCAGCAGTGCCCCGGGCCCCGGAGGTTCACCCCTCCACTTT; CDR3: CASSAPGPGGSPLHF
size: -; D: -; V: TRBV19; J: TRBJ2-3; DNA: TGTGCCAGTAGTACGGGGGATACGCAGTATTTT; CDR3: CASSTGDTQYF
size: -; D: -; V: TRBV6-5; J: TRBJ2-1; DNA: TGTGCCAGCAGTTACGTTGGGGGACTGGGGTACAATGAGCAGTTCTTC; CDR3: CASSYVGGLGYNEQFF
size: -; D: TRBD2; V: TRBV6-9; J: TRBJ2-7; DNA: TGTGCCAGCAGTGATTTCGGGGGGGCTGGAGACGAGCAGTACTTC; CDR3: CASSDFGGAGDEQYF
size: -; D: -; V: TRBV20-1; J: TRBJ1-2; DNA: TGCAGTGCTAGGGACAGCTCCCGCGACTTC; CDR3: CSARDSSRDF
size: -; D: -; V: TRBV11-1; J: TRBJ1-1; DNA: TGTGCCAGCAGCCCCGTATTGGGGCCTGGGGCTGAAGCTTTCTTT; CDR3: CASSPVLGPGAEAFF
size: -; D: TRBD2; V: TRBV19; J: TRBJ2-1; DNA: TGTGCCAGTAGTTCCCGGGGGGGCGGATATGAGCAGTTCTTC; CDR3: CASSSRGGGYEQFF
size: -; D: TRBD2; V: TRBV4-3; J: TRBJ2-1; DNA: TGCGCCAGCAGCCAAGAACTAGCGGGCTCCTACAATGAGCAGTTCTTC; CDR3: CASSQELAGSYNEQFF
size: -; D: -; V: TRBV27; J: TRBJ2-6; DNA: TGTGCCAGCAGTTTACTGGGGGCCTCTGGGGCCAACGTCCTGACTTTC; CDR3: CASSLLGASGANVLTF
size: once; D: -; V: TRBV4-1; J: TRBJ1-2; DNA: TGCGCCAGCAGCCAAGATCTCGGCCAGGGCCATGGCTACACCTTC; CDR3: CASSQDLGQGHGYTF
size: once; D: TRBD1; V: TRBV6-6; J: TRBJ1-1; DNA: TGTGCCAGCAGTCGAGAAACCGGGACAGGCCTTAGGGCTTTCTTT; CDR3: CASSRETGTGLRAFF
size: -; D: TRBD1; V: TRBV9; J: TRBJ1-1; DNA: TGTGCCAGCAGCGACAACTCGGGGACAGCAATGAACACTGAAGCTTTCTTT; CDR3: CASSDNSGTAMNTEAFF
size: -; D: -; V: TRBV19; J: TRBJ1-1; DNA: TGTGCCAGTAGTATAGATCGTACTGAAGCTTTCTTT; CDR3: CASSIDRTEAFF
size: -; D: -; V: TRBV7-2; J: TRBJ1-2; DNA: TGTGCCAGCAGCTGGGACATCAACTATGGCTACACCTTC; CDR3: CASSWDINYGYTF
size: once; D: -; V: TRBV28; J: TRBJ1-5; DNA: TGTGCCAGCAGCCCAGGGAGGAGTTTGGGTCAGCCCCAGCATTTT; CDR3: CASSPGRSLGQPQHF
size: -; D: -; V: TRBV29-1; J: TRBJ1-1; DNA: TGCAGCGCCCTGGAAAGGGAGATGAAGAACACTGAAGCTTTCTTT; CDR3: CSALEREMKNTEAFF
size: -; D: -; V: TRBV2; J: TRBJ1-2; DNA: TGTGCCAGCAGTGACCCCCAACTTGCACCCCTACAGGCGAGTGGCTACACCTTC; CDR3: CASSDPQLAPLQASGYTF
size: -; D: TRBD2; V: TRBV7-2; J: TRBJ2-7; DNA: TGTGCCAGCAGCCCCAAAGCGGGGGCCTACGAGCAGTACTTC; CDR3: CASSPKAGAYEQYF
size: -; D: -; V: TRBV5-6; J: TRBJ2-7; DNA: TGTGCCAGCAGCTTGGGTGCCTACGAGCAGTACTTC; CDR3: CASSLGAYEQYF
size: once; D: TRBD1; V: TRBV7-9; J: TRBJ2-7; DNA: TGTGCCAGCAGCTACGTGGGACAGGGGGCCCACGAGCAGTACTTC; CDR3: CASSYVGQGAHEQYF
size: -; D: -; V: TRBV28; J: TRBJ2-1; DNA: TGTGCCAGCACGTCCCTCCCGGGGTACAATGAGCAGTTCTTC; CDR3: CASTSLPGYNEQFF
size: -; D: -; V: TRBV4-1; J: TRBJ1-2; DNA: TGCGCCAGCAGTCCGGACAGCTATGGCTACACCTTC; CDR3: CASSPDSYGYTF
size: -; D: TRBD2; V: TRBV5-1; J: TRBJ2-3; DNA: TGCGCCAGCAGCCCGGGACTAGCGGTAACAGATACGCAGTATTTT; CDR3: CASSPGLAVTDTQYF
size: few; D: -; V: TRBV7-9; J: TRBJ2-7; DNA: TGTGCCAGCAGGGGGGGTAGCTCCTACGAGCAGTACTTC; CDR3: CASRGGSSYEQYF
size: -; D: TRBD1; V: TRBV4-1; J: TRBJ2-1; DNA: TGCGCCAGCAGCCAAGAGCCGGGACAGGGGCCCCATGAGCAGTTCTTC; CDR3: CASSQEPGQGPHEQFF
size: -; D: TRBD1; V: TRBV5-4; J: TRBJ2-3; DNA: TGTGCCAGCAGCCCTGACAGGGATGGGAACACAGATACGCAGTATTTT; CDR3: CASSPDRDGNTDTQYF
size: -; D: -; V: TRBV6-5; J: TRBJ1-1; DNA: TGTGCCAGCAGTTCTCACTCTTTCCGGTTGAACACTGAAGCTTTCTTT; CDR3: CASSSHSFRLNTEAFF
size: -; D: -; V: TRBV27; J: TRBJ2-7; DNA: TGTGCCAGCAGTTTATCCAGGCAATACGAGCAGTACTTC; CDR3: CASSLSRQYEQYF